The present entry profiles one T cell receptor (beta chain) with its context. Its specificity is not known. This sample is part of a study of cytomegalovirus exposure and HLA in healthy donors. Overall study findings and caveats: At a 0.05 false discovery rate, a later analysis found 16,951 TCR beta sequences to be associated with HLA alleles. A later analysis revealed that TCR association rates differed between HLA loci, peaking at DRB1 and bottoming out at HLA-C. Sequencing depth roughly uniform across donors was assumed in presence/absence analyses.

The CDR3 covers 14 residues. CDR1 and CDR2 from the germline V gene are MDHEN and SYDVKM. V was pared by 5 bases and J by 6 bases, with 17 bases between. Researchers ran the PCR with 60 Vbeta and 13 Jbeta primers. The assay was immunoSEQ multiplex PCR, and TCRdb's table has in-frame clones only and misses some. The top ten hold around 1.9% of the sample, which has 95,000 to 100,000 clones, approximately 74% seen once. The source material was PBMCs. The TCR originated in a woman aged 40 to 55 in good health and CMV-seronegative. The V call is TRBV28, the J call TRBJ2-7; D gene ambiguous. The CDR3 DNA is TGTGCCAGCAGTGCGGCTCCTGTGATGATCGAGCAGTACTTC. Translation: CASSAAPVMIEQYF.